This TCR beta chain was sequenced in a study of cytomegalovirus exposure and HLA in healthy donors. Study-level information: Among around 200 million T cells, an earlier analysis found roughly 100 million unique TCR beta sequences.

With respect to this clone: As yet, its antigen is unknown.

General study results and limits: Specificity for CMV antigens was confirmed in vitro for a few of the CMV-associated chains. Indistinguishable V segments such as TRBV6-2 and TRBV6-3 were excluded.

60 Vbeta and 13 Jbeta primers were used in PCR. TCRdb's table, derived via immunoSEQ multiplex PCR, lists solely in-frame clones and lacks some. Counted here are roughly 100,000 clones, 76% occurring once; the ten biggest clones make up 10%. The CDR3 length is 16 residues. V shed 7 bases and J shed 3 bases, with 20 bases lying between them. Germline loops: CDR1 LNHDA, CDR2 SQIVND (reference sequence). This chain connects TRBV19 to TRBJ2-3; weak D call: TRBD2 (6 bases). Sequenced sample: PBMCs. The sequence was collected from a young woman in good health and CMV-seropositive. The CDR3 loop reads CASTLDPGSGTDTQYF. In nucleotides, the CDR3 is TGTGCCAGTACCCTGGACCCCGGGAGTGGGACAGATACGCAGTATTTT.